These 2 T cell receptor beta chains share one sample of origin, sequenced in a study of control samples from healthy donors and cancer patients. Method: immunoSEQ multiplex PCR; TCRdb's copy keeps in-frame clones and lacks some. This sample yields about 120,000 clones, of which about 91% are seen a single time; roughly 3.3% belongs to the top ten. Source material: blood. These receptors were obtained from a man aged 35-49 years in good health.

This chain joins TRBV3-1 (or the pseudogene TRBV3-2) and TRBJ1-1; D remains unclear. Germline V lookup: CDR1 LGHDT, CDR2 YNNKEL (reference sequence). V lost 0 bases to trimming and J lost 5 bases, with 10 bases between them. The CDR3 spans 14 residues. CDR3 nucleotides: TGTGCCAGCAGCCAAGAGTACGGGCAGACTGAAGCTTTCTTT. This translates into CASSQEYGQTEAFF.

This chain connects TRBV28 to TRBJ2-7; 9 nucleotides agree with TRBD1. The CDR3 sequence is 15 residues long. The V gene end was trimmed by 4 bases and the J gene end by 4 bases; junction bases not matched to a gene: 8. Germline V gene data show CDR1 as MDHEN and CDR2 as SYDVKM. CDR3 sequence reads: CASSSPGQGGYEQYF. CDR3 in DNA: TGTGCCAGCAGTTCACCGGGACAGGGTGGTTACGAGCAGTACTTC. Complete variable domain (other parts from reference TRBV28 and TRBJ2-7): DVKVTQSSRYLVKRTGEKVFLECVQDMDHENMFWYRQDPGLGLRLIYFSYDVKMKEKGDIPEGYSVSREKKERFSLILESASTNQTSMYLCASSSPGQGGYEQYFGPGTRLTVT.